This entry concerns a single T cell receptor beta chain. The sample belongs to a study of technical replicates of blood from several donors. Germline V gene data show CDR1 as WNHNN and CDR2 as SYGVQD (reference sequence). V trimming: 7 bases; J trimming: 6 bases; junction bases outside the gene matches: 10. CDR3 length: 16 amino acids. The repertoire was sequenced with immunoSEQ multiplex PCR; TCRdb's copy has only in-frame clones and lacks some. The table lists approximately 75,000 clones, around 97% of them singletons. V gene TRBV10-1 combines with J gene TRBJ2-1; 12 bases map to TRBD2. Sequenced: T cells isolated from PBMCs. The clonotype comes from a human donor in good health. This chain's CDR3 is CASTPGWTSGVNEQFF. In nucleotides, the CDR3 is TGCGCCAGCACTCCCGGATGGACTAGCGGGGTCAATGAGCAGTTCTTC.